These T cell receptor beta chains were read from a single sample in a study of T cells after yellow fever vaccination. TCRdb analysed the 5' RACE reads with MiXCR anew, one entry per CDR3 protein. The data show around 400,000 distinct CDR3 sequences, approximately 10% seen once. The sample consisted of PBMCs, taken on the day of the first yellow fever vaccination. The receptors were gathered from a man younger than 30 who received the YFV17D yellow fever vaccine. The CDR3 runs from the conserved cysteine through the conserved F or W. Size tells how often a clone was seen (once, few, many) or the class of an expanded clone, and some rows leave it out.

v_call	j_call	clone_size	cdr3_aa
TRBV12-3/TRBV12-4	TRBJ2-1	few	CASSLVRDSWFF
TRBV7-9	TRBJ2-7	many	CASSSPRRGASYEQYF
TRBV11-3	TRBJ2-4	few	CASSAGKNIQYF
TRBV5-1	TRBJ2-7	few	CASSQGGTSYEQYF
TRBV5-1	TRBJ2-3	few	CASSTHLGPDTQYF
TRBV6-1	TRBJ1-1	-	CASSSGHNTEAFF
TRBV6-1	TRBJ2-2	-	CASTVRVTGELFF
TRBV7-7	TRBJ2-6	few	CASTAGLAGISGANVLTF
TRBV5-1	TRBJ2-3	-	CASSLVQQPGLDTQYF
TRBV4-1	TRBJ2-5	-	CASSQGLAGLFQETQYF
TRBV5-8	TRBJ1-1	few	CASSLVGGMNTEAFF
TRBV4-2	TRBJ2-2	few	CASSQDRGTSGVGELFF
TRBV4-1	TRBJ1-1	-	CASSQGGGMNTEAFF
TRBV10-3	TRBJ2-3	few	CAISVAGSTDTQYF
TRBV6-2/TRBV6-3	TRBJ1-5	-	CAISQRSNQPQHF
TRBV5-1	TRBJ2-6	few	CASSLDLRRGANVLTF
TRBV28	TRBJ2-3	-	CASGIQGATTDTQYF
TRBV4-2	TRBJ2-5	few	CASSQTGGYQETQYF
TRBV4-1	TRBJ2-1	-	CASSQPSADEQFF
TRBV7-9	TRBJ2-3	-	CASSLEEFTDTQYF
TRBV7-2	TRBJ2-2	few	CASSLGSGTNTGELFF
TRBV7-9	TRBJ1-5	few	CASSLGSTHDQPQHF
TRBV6-2/TRBV6-3	TRBJ2-2	-	CASRSRDRGFEELFF
TRBV6-2/TRBV6-3	TRBJ2-1	-	CASSYSVFYFPWYNEQFF
TRBV5-1	TRBJ2-3	many	CASSQTGVTYDTQYF
TRBV9	TRBJ1-5	few	CASSVDAHQPQHF
TRBV5-1	TRBJ1-2	many	CASSLGSVEGYTF
TRBV7-9	TRBJ2-3	-	CASSLARTGLDTQYF
TRBV11-1	TRBJ2-3	-	CASSLEISGGDTQYF
TRBV5-8	TRBJ2-3	many	CASSYGQGTDTQYF
TRBV5-1	TRBJ2-3	few	CASRPGEPTDTQYF
TRBV6-5	TRBJ2-4	-	CASSYVAGAPGKNIQYF
TRBV3-1	TRBJ1-6	-	CASSPVPDSPLHF
TRBV7-9	TRBJ2-3	many	CASSLGFQNTQYF
TRBV4-3	TRBJ1-6	few	CASSQDVERGSPLHF
TRBV7-9	TRBJ1-6	-	CASSIGDWTLHF
TRBV4-3	TRBJ2-3	few	CASSQFGSDSDTQYF
TRBV4-2	TRBJ2-7	few	CASSQEVGSGELYEQYF
TRBV20-1	TRBJ1-1	-	CSASRDMNTEAFF
TRBV7-2	TRBJ2-1	few	CASSSSGGLWLFF
TRBV12-3/TRBV12-4	TRBJ2-7	few	CASNVGTSGNLHEQYF
TRBV18	TRBJ2-7	few	CASSPSQGISYEQYF